This T cell receptor (beta chain) emerged from a study of blood T cell repertoires in COVID-19. Study in general: The United States, Italy and Spain were the sources of the acute and convalescent COVID-19 samples. In each case, the material was cDNA or gDNA derived from T cells, B-cell-depleted T cells, or PBMCs.

Clones were read by immunoSEQ multiplex PCR, and TCRdb kept only the in-frame ones, dropping some. The data contain tens of thousands of clones, around 83% of them singletons. A single count supports this clone. Trimming cost V 4 bases and J 0 bases; bases outside gene matches: 12. The CDR3 runs to 18 residues. CDR1 and CDR2 (germline): SGHNT, YYREEE (reference sequence). The chain recombines TRBV5-4 with TRBJ2-1; 8 bases line up with TRBD2. The material sequenced was peripheral blood. The clonotype originates from a woman between 70 and 85 years old in a cohort sampled during active COVID-19. The DNA of the CDR3 is TGTGCCAGCAGCACCGGGAGGAGCGGGAGTTTCTCCTACAATGAGCAGTTCTTC. Encoded protein: CASSTGRSGSFSYNEQFF.